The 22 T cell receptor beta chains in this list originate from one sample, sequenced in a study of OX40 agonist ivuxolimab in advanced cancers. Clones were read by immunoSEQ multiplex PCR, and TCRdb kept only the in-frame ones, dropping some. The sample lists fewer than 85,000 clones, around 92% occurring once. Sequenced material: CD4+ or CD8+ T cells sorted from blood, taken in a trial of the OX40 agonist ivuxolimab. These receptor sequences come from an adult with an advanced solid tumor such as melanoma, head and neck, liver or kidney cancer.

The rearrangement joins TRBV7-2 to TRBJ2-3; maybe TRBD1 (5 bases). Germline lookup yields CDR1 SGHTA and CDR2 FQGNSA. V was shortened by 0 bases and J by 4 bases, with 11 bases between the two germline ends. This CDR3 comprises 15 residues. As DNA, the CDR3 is TGTGCCAGCAGCTTAGCGTACAGGTTTCCAGATACGCAGTATTTT. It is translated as CASSLAYRFPDTQYF.

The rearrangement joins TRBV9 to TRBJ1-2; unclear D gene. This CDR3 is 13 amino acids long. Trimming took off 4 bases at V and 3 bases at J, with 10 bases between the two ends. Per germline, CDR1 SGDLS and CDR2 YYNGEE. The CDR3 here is CASSPPLYYGYTF. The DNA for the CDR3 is TGTGCCAGCAGCCCTCCCCTCTACTATGGCTACACCTTC.

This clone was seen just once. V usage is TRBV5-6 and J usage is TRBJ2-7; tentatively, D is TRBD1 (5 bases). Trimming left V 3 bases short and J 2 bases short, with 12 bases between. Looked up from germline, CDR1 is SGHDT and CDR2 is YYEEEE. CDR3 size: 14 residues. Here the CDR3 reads CASSYGRATYEQYF. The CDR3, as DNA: TGTGCCAGCAGCTATGGCAGGGCAACCTACGAGCAGTACTTC.

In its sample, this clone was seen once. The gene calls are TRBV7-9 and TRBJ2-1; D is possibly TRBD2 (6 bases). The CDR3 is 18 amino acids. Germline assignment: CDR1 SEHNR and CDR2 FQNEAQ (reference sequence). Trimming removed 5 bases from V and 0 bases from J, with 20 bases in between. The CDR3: CASSSTTFRAGSYNEQFF. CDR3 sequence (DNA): TGTGCCAGCAGCAGCACGACGTTTCGAGCGGGCTCCTACAATGAGCAGTTCTTC.

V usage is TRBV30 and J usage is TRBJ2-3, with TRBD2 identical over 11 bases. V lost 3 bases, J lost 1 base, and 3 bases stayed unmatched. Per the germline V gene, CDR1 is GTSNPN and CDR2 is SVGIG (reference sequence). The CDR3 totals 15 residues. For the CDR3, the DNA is TGTGCCTGGAGATCGACTAGCGGGGGCACAGATACGCAGTATTTT. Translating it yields CAWRSTSGGTDTQYF.

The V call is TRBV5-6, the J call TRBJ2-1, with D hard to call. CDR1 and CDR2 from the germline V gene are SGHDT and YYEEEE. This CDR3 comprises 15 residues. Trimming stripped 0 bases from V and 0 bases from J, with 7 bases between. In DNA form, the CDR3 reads TGTGCCAGCAGCTTGGGACTGAACTCCTACAATGAGCAGTTCTTC. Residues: CASSLGLNSYNEQFF.

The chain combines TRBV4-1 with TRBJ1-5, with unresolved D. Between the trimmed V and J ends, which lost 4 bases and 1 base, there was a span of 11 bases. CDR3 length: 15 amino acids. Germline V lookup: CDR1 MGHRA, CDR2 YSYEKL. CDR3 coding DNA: TGCGCCAGCAGCCTCTCAGGAGGGAGCAATCAGCCCCAGCATTTT. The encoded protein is CASSLSGGSNQPQHF.

The CDR3 DNA reads as TGTGCCAGCAGTTACTCGACAGGGTGGTACTATGGCTACACCTTC. Encoded protein: CASSYSTGWYYGYTF. The rearrangement links TRBV6-5 to TRBJ1-2; 7 nucleotides match TRBD1. The CDR3 spans 15 residues. J gave up 3 bases and V 0 bases, and 4 bases lay outside the gene matches. From germline, CDR1 is MNHEY and CDR2 SVGAGI.

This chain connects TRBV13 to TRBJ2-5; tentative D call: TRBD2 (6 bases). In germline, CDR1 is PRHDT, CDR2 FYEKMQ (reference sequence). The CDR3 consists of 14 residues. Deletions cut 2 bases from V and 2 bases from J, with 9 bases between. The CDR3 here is CASSLRELQETQYF. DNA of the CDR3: TGTGCCAGCAGCTTACGGGAGCTACAAGAGACCCAGTACTTC.

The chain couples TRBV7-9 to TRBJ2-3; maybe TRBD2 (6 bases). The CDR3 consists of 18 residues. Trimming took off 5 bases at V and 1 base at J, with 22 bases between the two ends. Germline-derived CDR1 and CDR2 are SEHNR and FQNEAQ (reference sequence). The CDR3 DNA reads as TGTGCCAGCAGCCCCTCTCCCGTCTTGGGACTCCGCACAGATACGCAGTATTTT. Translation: CASSPSPVLGLRTDTQYF.

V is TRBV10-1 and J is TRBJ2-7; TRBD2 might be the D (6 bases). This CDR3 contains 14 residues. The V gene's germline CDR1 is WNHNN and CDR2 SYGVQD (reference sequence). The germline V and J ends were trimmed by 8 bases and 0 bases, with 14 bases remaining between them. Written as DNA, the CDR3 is TGCGCCAGCTCCAGGGACGGGAGCTCCTACGAGCAGTACTTC. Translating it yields CASSRDGSSYEQYF.

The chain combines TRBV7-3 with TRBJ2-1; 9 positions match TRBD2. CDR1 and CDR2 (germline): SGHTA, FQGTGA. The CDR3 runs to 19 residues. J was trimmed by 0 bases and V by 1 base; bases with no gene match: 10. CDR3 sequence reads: CASSLSPSGVELSYNEQFF. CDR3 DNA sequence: TGTGCCAGCAGCTTAAGCCCTAGCGGGGTGGAACTCTCCTACAATGAGCAGTTCTTC.

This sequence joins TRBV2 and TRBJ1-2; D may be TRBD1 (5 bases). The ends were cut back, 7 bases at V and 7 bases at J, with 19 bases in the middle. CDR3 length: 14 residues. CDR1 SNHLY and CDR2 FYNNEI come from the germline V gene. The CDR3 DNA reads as TGTGCCAGCACCTTGGGACCGACTAAGGGTGGCTACACCTTC. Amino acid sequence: CASTLGPTKGGYTF.

CDR3 residues: CASSIASSGTEAFF. The CDR3, as DNA: TGTGCCAGTAGTATAGCCAGCTCCGGCACTGAAGCTTTCTTT. The chain employs TRBV19 and TRBJ1-1, with D unclear. Germline CDR1 is LNHDA and CDR2 is SQIVND (reference sequence). The CDR3 covers 14 residues. Trimming left V 1 base short and J 4 bases short, with 10 bases between.

CDR3 nucleotides: TGTGCCAGCAGTATCGCGGGGAGTGGGGAGCTGTTTTTT. It codes for CASSIAGSGELFF. The gene calls are TRBV11-3 and TRBJ2-2; tentatively, D is TRBD2 (6 bases). CDR3 length: 13 amino acids. The V end lost 6 bases, the J end lost 8 bases, and 13 bases lay between the germline ends. Germline CDR1 SGHNT, CDR2 YENEEA.

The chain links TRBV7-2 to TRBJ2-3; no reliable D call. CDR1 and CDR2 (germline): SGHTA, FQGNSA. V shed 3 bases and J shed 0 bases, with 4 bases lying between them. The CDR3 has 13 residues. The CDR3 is CASSLVSTDTQYF. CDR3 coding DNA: TGTGCCAGCAGCTTGGTCAGCACAGATACGCAGTATTTT. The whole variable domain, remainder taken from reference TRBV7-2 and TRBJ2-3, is GAGVSQSPSNKVTEKGKDVELRCDPISGHTALYWYRQSLGQGLEFLIYFQGNSAPDKSGLPSDRFSAERTGGSVSTLTIQRTQQEDSAVYLCASSLVSTDTQYFGPGTRLTVL.

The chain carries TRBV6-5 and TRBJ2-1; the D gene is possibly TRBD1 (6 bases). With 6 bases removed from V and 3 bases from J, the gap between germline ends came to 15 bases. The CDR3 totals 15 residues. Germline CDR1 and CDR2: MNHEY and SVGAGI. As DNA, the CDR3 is TGTGCCAGCAGCCCTGGACAGACTGACTACAATGAGCAGTTCTTC. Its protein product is CASSPGQTDYNEQFF.

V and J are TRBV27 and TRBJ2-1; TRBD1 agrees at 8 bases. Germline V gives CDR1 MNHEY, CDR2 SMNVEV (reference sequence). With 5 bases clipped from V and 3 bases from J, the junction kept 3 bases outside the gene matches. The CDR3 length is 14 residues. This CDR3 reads CASSQGTGYNEQFF. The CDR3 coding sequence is TGTGCCAGCAGTCAAGGGACAGGCTACAATGAGCAGTTCTTC.

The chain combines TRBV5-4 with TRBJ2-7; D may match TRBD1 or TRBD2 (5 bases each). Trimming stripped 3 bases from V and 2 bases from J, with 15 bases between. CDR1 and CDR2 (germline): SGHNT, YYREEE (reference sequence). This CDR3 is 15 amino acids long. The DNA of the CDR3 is TGTGCCAGCAGCTCAAGGGACGGCGATGCCTACGAGCAGTACTTC. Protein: CASSSRDGDAYEQYF.

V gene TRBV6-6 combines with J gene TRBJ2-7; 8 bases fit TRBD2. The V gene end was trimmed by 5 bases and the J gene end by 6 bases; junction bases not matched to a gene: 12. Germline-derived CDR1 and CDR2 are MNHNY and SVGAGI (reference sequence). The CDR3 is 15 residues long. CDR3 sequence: CASSGISGAFGEQYF. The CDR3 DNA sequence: TGTGCCAGCAGTGGGATTAGCGGGGCCTTTGGCGAGCAGTACTTC.

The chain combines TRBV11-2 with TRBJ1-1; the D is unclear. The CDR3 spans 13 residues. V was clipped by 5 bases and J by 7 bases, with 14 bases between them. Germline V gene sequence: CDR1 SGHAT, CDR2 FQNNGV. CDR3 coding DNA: TGTGCCAGCAGCCTGCACCTGGAGGGTGAAGCTTTCTTT. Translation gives CASSLHLEGEAFF.

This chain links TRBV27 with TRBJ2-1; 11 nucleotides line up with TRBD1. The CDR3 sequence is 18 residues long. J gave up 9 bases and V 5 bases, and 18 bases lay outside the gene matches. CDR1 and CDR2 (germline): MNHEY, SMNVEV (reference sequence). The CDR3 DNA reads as TGTGCCAGCAGTCTAACACGGACAGGGGGCATTTTTGAGGCTGAGCAGTTCTTC. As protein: CASSLTRTGGIFEAEQFF.